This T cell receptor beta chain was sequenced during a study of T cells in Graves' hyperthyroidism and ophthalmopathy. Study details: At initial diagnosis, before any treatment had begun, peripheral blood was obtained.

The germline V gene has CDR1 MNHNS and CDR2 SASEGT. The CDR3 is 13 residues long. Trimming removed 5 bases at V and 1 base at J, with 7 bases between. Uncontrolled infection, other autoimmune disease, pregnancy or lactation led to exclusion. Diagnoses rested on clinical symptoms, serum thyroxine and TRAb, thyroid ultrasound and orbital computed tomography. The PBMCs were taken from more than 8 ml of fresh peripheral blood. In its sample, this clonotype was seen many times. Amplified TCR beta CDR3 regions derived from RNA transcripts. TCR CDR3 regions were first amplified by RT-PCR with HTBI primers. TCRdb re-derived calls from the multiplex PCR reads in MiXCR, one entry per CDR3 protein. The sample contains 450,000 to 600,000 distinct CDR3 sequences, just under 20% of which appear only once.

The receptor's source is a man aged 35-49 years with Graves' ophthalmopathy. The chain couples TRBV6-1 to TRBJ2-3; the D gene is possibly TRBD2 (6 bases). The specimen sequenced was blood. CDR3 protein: CASSWGGTDTQYF. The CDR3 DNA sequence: TGTGCCAGCAGTTGGGGGGGCACAGATACGCAGTATTTT.